The 11 T cell receptor beta chains below all came from one sample that was sequenced in a study of identical twins. MiXCR, applied by TCRdb to the 5' RACE reads, yields one record per CDR3 protein. The repertoire has about 530,000 distinct CDR3 sequences, about 16% of them found once; the top ten carry roughly 0.42%. The sample was also reused in another study, on yellow fever vaccine responses in identical twins.

Sequenced sample: CD4+ T cells sorted from blood. The receptors come from a young woman in good health.

This clonotype was seen a handful of times. The rearrangement uses TRBV6-1 and TRBJ2-7, with a possible D match to TRBD2 (7 bases). The germline gives CDR1 MNHNS, CDR2 SASEGT. Trimming stripped 7 bases from V and 4 bases from J, with 17 bases between. The length of the CDR3 is 14 residues. CDR3 sequence: CASTTGGKGYEQYV. CDR3 bases: TGTGCCAGCACGACGGGGGGCAAAGGATACGAGCAGTACGTC.

This clonotype was observed a handful of times. This sequence joins TRBV7-2 and TRBJ2-1; the D is unclear. Germline V CDR1 and CDR2: SGHTA, FQGNSA. This CDR3 region has 12 residues. V was pared by 3 bases and J by 10 bases, with 10 bases between. In DNA form, the CDR3 reads TGTGCCAGCAGCTTCGGTTGGGTAGAGCAGTTCTTC. Its protein is CASSFGWVEQFF.

This clonotype has only a few counts. The V gene is TRBV10-3, the J gene TRBJ2-3, with TRBD1 matching over 7 bases. CDR1 ENHRY and CDR2 SYGVKD come from the germline V gene. Germline trimming cut 4 bases from V and 1 base from J; bases unmatched to any gene: 8. This CDR3 comprises 16 residues. The DNA of the CDR3 is TGTGCCATCAGTGCCACAGGGGCTCTGGGCACAGATACGCAGTATTTT. Translating gives CAISATGALGTDTQYF.

CDR3 bases: TGTGCCAGCAGCCCATATCGACTAGCGGGCACAGATACGCAGTATTTT. This sequence encodes CASSPYRLAGTDTQYF. J is TRBJ2-3 and V is TRBV7-2; TRBD2 agrees at 9 bases. This CDR3 is built from 16 residues. J gave up 1 base and V 5 bases, and 7 bases lay outside the gene matches. CDR1 and CDR2 (germline): SGHTA, FQGNSA.

V usage is TRBV3-1 and J usage is TRBJ1-3, with D unclear. The CDR3 spans 13 residues. Trimming removed 0 bases from V and 4 bases from J, with 4 bases in between. Per germline, CDR1 LGHDT and CDR2 YNNKEL (reference sequence). CDR3 residues: CASSQDPGNTIYF. CDR3 DNA sequence: TGTGCCAGCAGCCAAGATCCCGGAAACACCATATATTTT.

This clonotype was observed a handful of times. The chain couples TRBV11-3 to TRBJ2-1; 7 bases match TRBD2. With 0 bases clipped from V and 5 bases from J, the junction kept 4 bases outside the gene matches. This CDR3 spans 15 amino acids. Germline CDR1 SGHNT, CDR2 YENEEA. In DNA, the CDR3 is TGTGCCAGCAGCTTAGATGTGCTAGCGGACAATGAGCAGTTCTTC. Translating it yields CASSLDVLADNEQFF.

The chain uses TRBV5-6 and TRBJ1-4, with 8 bases fitting TRBD1. The CDR3 loop spans 16 amino acids. The germline gives CDR1 SGHDT, CDR2 YYEEEE. J lost 8 bases, V lost 4 bases, and 13 bases had no gene match. The CDR3 nucleotides are TGTGCCAGCAGCCTAAGATGGGACCGGGACAGGGAAAAACTGTTTTTT. Its protein product is CASSLRWDRDREKLFF.

The CDR3 DNA sequence: TGTGCCAGCAGTTCCGGTATCTTGCAGGCGGGGGAGCAGTACTTC. Amino acids: CASSSGILQAGEQYF. V usage is TRBV27 and J usage is TRBJ2-7; D possibly corresponds to TRBD2 (6 bases). V lost 4 bases to trimming and J lost 7 bases, with 20 bases between them. The germline V gene has CDR1 MNHEY and CDR2 SMNVEV (reference sequence). The CDR3 spans 15 residues.

This clonotype was seen only a few times. This chain uses TRBV15 with TRBJ2-3; no reliable D call. In germline, CDR1 is LNHNV, CDR2 YYDKDF (reference sequence). V was clipped by 0 bases and J by 8 bases, with 6 bases between them. The CDR3 sequence is 12 residues long. The CDR3 region has the DNA TGTGCCACCAGCAGAGATGTGGGTACGCAGTATTTT. This sequence encodes CATSRDVGTQYF. Using reference TRBV15 and TRBJ2-3 for the parts outside the CDR3, the full variable domain is DAMVIQNPRYQVTQFGKPVTLSCSQTLNHNVMYWYQQKSSQAPKLLFHYYDKDFNNEADTPDNFQSRRPNTSFCFLDIRSPGLGDTAMYLCATSRDVGTQYFGPGTRLTVL.

This clonotype was picked up a small number of times. The chain combines TRBV5-1 with TRBJ2-3, with 12 bases fitting TRBD1. V dropped 0 bases and J dropped 2; count of bases not matched to a gene: 4. CDR1 is SGHRS, CDR2 YFSETQ, per germline. The CDR3 totals 17 residues. The CDR3 region is CASSLAGTGGLTDTQYF. CDR3 DNA sequence: TGCGCCAGCAGCTTGGCTGGGACAGGGGGCCTCACAGATACGCAGTATTTT.

The chain joins TRBV2 to TRBJ2-1; D is unresolved. The V gene lost 6 bases and the J gene lost 4 bases, with 10 bases spanning the gap. CDR3 size: 13 residues. CDR1 SNHLY and CDR2 FYNNEI come from the germline V gene. CDR3: CASRSTGYNEQFF. CDR3 nucleotide sequence: TGTGCCAGCAGATCTACCGGATACAATGAGCAGTTCTTC. Supplemented by reference TRBV2 and TRBJ2-1, the full variable domain reads EPEVTQTPSHQVTQMGQEVILRCVPISNHLYFYWYRQILGQKVEFLVSFYNNEISEKSEIFDDQFSVERPDGSNFTLKIRSTKLEDSAMYFCASRSTGYNEQFFGPGTRLTVL.